Listed below are T cell receptor beta chains from one sample, sequenced in a study of technical replicates of blood from several donors. The method was immunoSEQ multiplex PCR; TCRdb's version includes in-frame clones alone and lacks a portion of them. The sample lists about 72,000 clones, 95% to 96% occurring once. The sequenced sample was T cells isolated from PBMCs. The receptor set was obtained from a human donor in good health. The CDR3 runs from the conserved cysteine through the conserved F or W.

>11|TRBV30
CAWSAYNEQFF
>13|TRBV19
CASRGHSNTEAFF
>15|TRBV21-1
CASPYLQAENYEQYF
>14|TRBV25-1
CASSDDRAGNTIYF
>15|TRBV11-3
CASSLTGVGANVLTF
>13|TRBV11-3
CASSSGLEETQYF
>16|TRBV5-1
CASSSDGTGGRRTQYF
>16|TRBV4-1
CASSQPSPGGYNGYTF
>13|TRBV29-1
CSVVMGANQPQHF
>15|TRBV5-1
CASSRGQGGGNTIYF
>15|TRBV7-8
CASSLSGTGTYEQYF
>15|TRBV6-1
CASSDQGGANYGYTF
>14|TRBV5-6
CASSPGQSFYEQYF
>17|TRBV7-9
CASSFSAGLLSSYEQYF
>15|TRBV6-1
CASSDQTGGITEAFF